What follows describes a single TCR beta chain. These data originate in a study of blood T cell repertoires in COVID-19. Study-level background: Some COVID-19 samples were acute and others convalescent; all came from the United States, Italy and Spain. Nucleic acid was either cDNA or gDNA, and it came from T cells, B-cell-depleted T cells, or PBMCs.

With V trimmed by 2 bases and J by 8 bases, 6 bases remained unmatched. The CDR3 has 14 amino acids. Germline CDR1 is KGHSH and CDR2 is LQKENI. Libraries were prepared by immunoSEQ multiplex PCR; TCRdb keeps only in-frame clonotypes and omits some of them. The sample yields hundreds of thousands of clones, 80% to 90% seen once. Sequenced input: peripheral blood. This TCR was sampled from a man aged 40-50 years with acute or convalescent COVID-19. The chain is built from TRBV18 and TRBJ1-2; 9 nucleotides agree with TRBD1. CDR3 sequence reads: CASSPAQGARGYTF. CDR3 in DNA: TGTGCCAGCTCACCAGCACAGGGGGCGAGAGGCTACACCTTC.